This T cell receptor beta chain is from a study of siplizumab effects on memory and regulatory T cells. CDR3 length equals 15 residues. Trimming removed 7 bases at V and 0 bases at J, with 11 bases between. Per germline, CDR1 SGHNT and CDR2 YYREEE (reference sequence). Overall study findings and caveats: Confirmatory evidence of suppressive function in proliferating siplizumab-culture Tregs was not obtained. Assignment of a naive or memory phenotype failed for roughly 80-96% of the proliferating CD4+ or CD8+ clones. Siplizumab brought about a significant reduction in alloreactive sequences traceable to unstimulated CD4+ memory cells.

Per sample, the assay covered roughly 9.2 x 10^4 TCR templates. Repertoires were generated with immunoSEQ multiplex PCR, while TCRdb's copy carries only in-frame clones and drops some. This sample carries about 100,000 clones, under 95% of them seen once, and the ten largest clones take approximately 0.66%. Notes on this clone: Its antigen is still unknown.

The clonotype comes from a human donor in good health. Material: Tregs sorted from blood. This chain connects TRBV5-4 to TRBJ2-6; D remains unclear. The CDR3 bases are TGTGCCAGCGGCCCTCGGGTCTCTGGGGCCAACGTCCTGACTTTC. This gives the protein CASGPRVSGANVLTF.